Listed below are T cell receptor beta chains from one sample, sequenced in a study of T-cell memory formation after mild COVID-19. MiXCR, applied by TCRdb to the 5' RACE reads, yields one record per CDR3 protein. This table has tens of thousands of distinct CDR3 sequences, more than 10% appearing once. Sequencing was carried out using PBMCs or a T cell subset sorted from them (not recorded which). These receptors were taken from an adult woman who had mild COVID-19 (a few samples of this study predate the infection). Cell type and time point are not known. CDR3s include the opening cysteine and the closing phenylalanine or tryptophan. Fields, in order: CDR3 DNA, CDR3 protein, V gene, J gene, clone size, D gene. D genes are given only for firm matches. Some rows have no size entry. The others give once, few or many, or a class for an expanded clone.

CDR3nt: TGCAGTGCTAGGACCTTCTCTTCGGGCCCGGTATTAGAGACCCAGTACTTC
CDR3aa: CSARTFSSGPVLETQYF
v_gene: TRBV20-1
j_gene: TRBJ2-5
abundance: few
d_gene: -

CDR3nt: TGTGCCACCAGTGATTTGACCAGGGCGGGGATTCATGAGCAGTTCTTC
CDR3aa: CATSDLTRAGIHEQFF
v_gene: TRBV24-1
j_gene: TRBJ2-1
abundance: -
d_gene: -

CDR3nt: TGTGCCAGCAGCTTTGCAGCTTCCTACGAGCAGTACTTC
CDR3aa: CASSFAASYEQYF
v_gene: TRBV11-2
j_gene: TRBJ2-7
abundance: few
d_gene: -

CDR3nt: TGTGCCAGCAGTTACTCGACCGGGCCCTACGAGCAGTACTTC
CDR3aa: CASSYSTGPYEQYF
v_gene: TRBV6-5
j_gene: TRBJ2-7
abundance: -
d_gene: -

CDR3nt: TGCGCCAGCAATCCTTCCCCCCAGGGCTCAGATACGCAGTATTTT
CDR3aa: CASNPSPQGSDTQYF
v_gene: TRBV5-1
j_gene: TRBJ2-3
abundance: -
d_gene: -

CDR3nt: TGTGCCAGCAGCCAAGGGGATATGGCAGATACGCAGTATTTT
CDR3aa: CASSQGDMADTQYF
v_gene: TRBV7-6
j_gene: TRBJ2-3
abundance: -
d_gene: -

CDR3nt: TGTGCCAGCAGCGTAACTAGCTACGAGCAGTACTTC
CDR3aa: CASSVTSYEQYF
v_gene: TRBV5-6
j_gene: TRBJ2-7
abundance: few
d_gene: -

CDR3nt: TGTGCCAGCAGTTACGGCTCCCACAATGAGCAGTTCTTC
CDR3aa: CASSYGSHNEQFF
v_gene: TRBV6-6
j_gene: TRBJ2-1
abundance: -
d_gene: -

CDR3nt: TGTGCCAGCAGTCATATAGGGGCTAGATATGGCTACACCTTC
CDR3aa: CASSHIGARYGYTF
v_gene: TRBV12-3/TRBV12-4
j_gene: TRBJ1-2
abundance: -
d_gene: -

CDR3nt: TGCGCCAGCAGCCCGGAAACTAGCCCGGGGGCGGAAGATACGCAGTATTTT
CDR3aa: CASSPETSPGAEDTQYF
v_gene: TRBV5-1
j_gene: TRBJ2-3
abundance: -
d_gene: -

CDR3nt: TGTGCCAGCAGCTCGGGACTAGCGGCCCCGTCTGGGGCCAACGTCCTGACTTTC
CDR3aa: CASSSGLAAPSGANVLTF
v_gene: TRBV7-9
j_gene: TRBJ2-6
abundance: -
d_gene: TRBD2

CDR3nt: TGTGCCAGCAGCGTAGGGGTGAGTGAGTTGTTCGAGCAGTACTTC
CDR3aa: CASSVGVSELFEQYF
v_gene: TRBV9
j_gene: TRBJ2-7
abundance: few
d_gene: -

CDR3nt: TGTGCCAGCAGTTTAGCTCTAGCCGATGAGCAGTTCTTC
CDR3aa: CASSLALADEQFF
v_gene: TRBV12-3/TRBV12-4
j_gene: TRBJ2-1
abundance: -
d_gene: -

CDR3nt: TGTGCCAGCAGCTTAGCCCCCGAAACAGTTAACAATGAGCAGTTCTTC
CDR3aa: CASSLAPETVNNEQFF
v_gene: TRBV7-9
j_gene: TRBJ2-1
abundance: few
d_gene: -

CDR3nt: TGCGCCAGCAGCTTCTACAGGGCAGATGAGCAGTTCTTC
CDR3aa: CASSFYRADEQFF
v_gene: TRBV5-1
j_gene: TRBJ2-1
abundance: -
d_gene: -

CDR3nt: TGTGCCAGCGGACAGGGCAACACTGAAGCTTTCTTT
CDR3aa: CASGQGNTEAFF
v_gene: TRBV19
j_gene: TRBJ1-1
abundance: few
d_gene: TRBD1

CDR3nt: TGTGCCAGCAGTTTAGACGGGAGACGGGAGACCCAGTACTTC
CDR3aa: CASSLDGRRETQYF
v_gene: TRBV12-3/TRBV12-4
j_gene: TRBJ2-5
abundance: few
d_gene: -

CDR3nt: TGCGCCAGCAGCCAAGATCTTACAGGGGAGGAAGCTTTCTTT
CDR3aa: CASSQDLTGEEAFF
v_gene: TRBV4-1
j_gene: TRBJ1-1
abundance: few
d_gene: TRBD1

CDR3nt: TGTGCCAGCAGCCAAACCGGTGGGGGGACAGGGAAGGTCAATGAGCAGTTCTTC
CDR3aa: CASSQTGGGTGKVNEQFF
v_gene: TRBV4-2
j_gene: TRBJ2-1
abundance: few
d_gene: TRBD1

CDR3nt: TGTGCCAGCAGCCAGGGACTAACGCAAGAGACCCAGTACTTC
CDR3aa: CASSQGLTQETQYF
v_gene: TRBV13
j_gene: TRBJ2-5
abundance: few
d_gene: TRBD2

CDR3nt: TGTGCCAGCAGCTTATTAAGCGGGGGGAGCACAGATACGCAGTATTTT
CDR3aa: CASSLLSGGSTDTQYF
v_gene: TRBV7-8
j_gene: TRBJ2-3
abundance: few
d_gene: TRBD2

CDR3nt: TGTGCCAGCAGCTTAACTAGCGGGATGGTAGCCTACGAGCAGTACTTC
CDR3aa: CASSLTSGMVAYEQYF
v_gene: TRBV5-5
j_gene: TRBJ2-7
abundance: -
d_gene: TRBD2

CDR3nt: TGTGCCAGCAGTAGATGGGATAGCCTCCCCGTAGAGACCCAGTACTTC
CDR3aa: CASSRWDSLPVETQYF
v_gene: TRBV6-2/TRBV6-3
j_gene: TRBJ2-5
abundance: few
d_gene: -

CDR3nt: TGTGCCAGCAGCGCTGTTAGGGACAGGGAAGCGAGTAATTCACCCCTCCACTTT
CDR3aa: CASSAVRDREASNSPLHF
v_gene: TRBV11-2
j_gene: TRBJ1-6
abundance: few
d_gene: TRBD1

CDR3nt: TGTGCCAGCAGTTTATGGGAAGAGACCCAGTACTTC
CDR3aa: CASSLWEETQYF
v_gene: TRBV27
j_gene: TRBJ2-5
abundance: many
d_gene: -

CDR3nt: TGTGCCAGCAGCTTAGGGCTAGCAGACTGGATAGCTAGCACAGATACGCAGTATTTT
CDR3aa: CASSLGLADWIASTDTQYF
v_gene: TRBV7-6
j_gene: TRBJ2-3
abundance: few
d_gene: -

CDR3nt: TGTGCCAGCAGTGATTCGGGGTCTGGGGAGCTGTTTTTT
CDR3aa: CASSDSGSGELFF
v_gene: TRBV6-4
j_gene: TRBJ2-2
abundance: -
d_gene: -

CDR3nt: TGTGCCAGCAGCTTAGTTACTAGCGGGGAAGCCTACGAGCAGTACTTC
CDR3aa: CASSLVTSGEAYEQYF
v_gene: TRBV11-2
j_gene: TRBJ2-7
abundance: few
d_gene: TRBD2

CDR3nt: TGTGCCAGCGTATCCCCGGAAGGTTGGGACGAGCAGTACTTC
CDR3aa: CASVSPEGWDEQYF
v_gene: TRBV7-9
j_gene: TRBJ2-7
abundance: few
d_gene: -

CDR3nt: TGCGCCAGCAGCTTGGTCGTAGGGACAGAAACTGAAGCTTTCTTT
CDR3aa: CASSLVVGTETEAFF
v_gene: TRBV5-1
j_gene: TRBJ1-1
abundance: few
d_gene: TRBD1

CDR3nt: TGCAGCGTTGAAGATCTGGAAGATACGCAGTATTTT
CDR3aa: CSVEDLEDTQYF
v_gene: TRBV29-1
j_gene: TRBJ2-3
abundance: few
d_gene: -

CDR3nt: TGTGCCAGCAGAACCGCGGGTCCTGGCTACACCTTC
CDR3aa: CASRTAGPGYTF
v_gene: TRBV7-9
j_gene: TRBJ1-2
abundance: few
d_gene: -

CDR3nt: TGTGCCAGCAGCCAAGATTGGGCAGGGGGTTCCTACGAGCAGTACTTC
CDR3aa: CASSQDWAGGSYEQYF
v_gene: TRBV3-1
j_gene: TRBJ2-7
abundance: -
d_gene: TRBD1

CDR3nt: TGTGCCAGCAGCCCCTACCTCGGAAGGGGGATCACAGATACGCAGTATTTT
CDR3aa: CASSPYLGRGITDTQYF
v_gene: TRBV7-9
j_gene: TRBJ2-3
abundance: few
d_gene: -

CDR3nt: TGTGCCAGCAGCGTAGTGAAGGGCGATAGACCAGAATACCCAGGAGATACGCAGTATTTT
CDR3aa: CASSVVKGDRPEYPGDTQYF
v_gene: TRBV9
j_gene: TRBJ2-3
abundance: few
d_gene: -

CDR3nt: TGTGCCACCAGTGACCCGAGGACAGGAAGCTCTGGGGCCAACGTCCTGACTTTC
CDR3aa: CATSDPRTGSSGANVLTF
v_gene: TRBV24-1
j_gene: TRBJ2-6
abundance: -
d_gene: TRBD1

CDR3nt: TGTGCCAGCAGTTTGGGACTAGAACTCCTAGATACGCAGTATTTT
CDR3aa: CASSLGLELLDTQYF
v_gene: TRBV27
j_gene: TRBJ2-3
abundance: few
d_gene: TRBD2

CDR3nt: TGTGCCACCAGCACCCCTGAGACCGGCTACGAGCAGTACTTC
CDR3aa: CATSTPETGYEQYF
v_gene: TRBV15
j_gene: TRBJ2-7
abundance: -
d_gene: -

CDR3nt: TGTGCCAGCAGCTTAGATGCAGGGGTGGGCACTGAAGCTTTCTTT
CDR3aa: CASSLDAGVGTEAFF
v_gene: TRBV13
j_gene: TRBJ1-1
abundance: -
d_gene: -

CDR3nt: TGCGCCAGCAGCGATCGGGACAGCAGCACAGATACGCAGTATTTT
CDR3aa: CASSDRDSSTDTQYF
v_gene: TRBV5-1
j_gene: TRBJ2-3
abundance: -
d_gene: TRBD1

CDR3nt: TGTGCCAGCAGCCAAGGGGGCGGGGAAGCTTTCTTT
CDR3aa: CASSQGGGEAFF
v_gene: TRBV4-2
j_gene: TRBJ1-1
abundance: few
d_gene: -

CDR3nt: TGCGCCAGCAGCTTGGGGGACAATAGCAATCAGCCCCAGCATTTT
CDR3aa: CASSLGDNSNQPQHF
v_gene: TRBV5-1
j_gene: TRBJ1-5
abundance: few
d_gene: -

CDR3nt: TGTGCCAGCAGCCAAGCGGGGCTAGTCGCTCCGACTTACAATGAGCAGTTCTTC
CDR3aa: CASSQAGLVAPTYNEQFF
v_gene: TRBV14
j_gene: TRBJ2-1
abundance: -
d_gene: -

CDR3nt: TGTGCCAGCAGCTCCGGACTAGCGGGAGGCCCCTCCTACGAGCAGTACTTC
CDR3aa: CASSSGLAGGPSYEQYF
v_gene: TRBV7-2
j_gene: TRBJ2-7
abundance: -
d_gene: TRBD2

CDR3nt: TGTGCCAGCAGCTTAGGAGGGTGGCAGTACTTC
CDR3aa: CASSLGGWQYF
v_gene: TRBV7-8
j_gene: TRBJ2-7
abundance: -
d_gene: -

CDR3nt: TGTGCCTGGAGTGGGGGGAACACTGAAGCTTTCTTT
CDR3aa: CAWSGGNTEAFF
v_gene: TRBV30
j_gene: TRBJ1-1
abundance: few
d_gene: -

CDR3nt: TGTGCCAGCCGTTGGCCAACAAGGGGGCCGGAAGCTTTCTTT
CDR3aa: CASRWPTRGPEAFF
v_gene: TRBV13
j_gene: TRBJ1-1
abundance: -
d_gene: TRBD1

CDR3nt: TGTGCCAGCAGTCCCCCCCAAGGCCACCTGGCTCGAGAGACCCAGTACTTC
CDR3aa: CASSPPQGHLARETQYF
v_gene: TRBV12-3/TRBV12-4
j_gene: TRBJ2-5
abundance: few
d_gene: -

CDR3nt: TGTGCCAGCAGCTTTACTTGGACAGGGGAGACTCCTGGGGCCAACGTCCTGACTTTC
CDR3aa: CASSFTWTGETPGANVLTF
v_gene: TRBV2
j_gene: TRBJ2-6
abundance: -
d_gene: TRBD1

CDR3nt: TGTGCCAGCAGTAAAGGACGACCTGGTCCCTTTGGAGCTTTCTTT
CDR3aa: CASSKGRPGPFGAFF
v_gene: TRBV6-6
j_gene: TRBJ1-1
abundance: -
d_gene: -

CDR3nt: TGCGCCAGCAGCTCCACACCGGGACAGGCATATGGCTACACCTTC
CDR3aa: CASSSTPGQAYGYTF
v_gene: TRBV4-1
j_gene: TRBJ1-2
abundance: -
d_gene: TRBD1

CDR3nt: TGTGCCAGCAGTCTCTTCCCTAGCACAGATACGCAGTATTTT
CDR3aa: CASSLFPSTDTQYF
v_gene: TRBV12-3/TRBV12-4
j_gene: TRBJ2-3
abundance: few
d_gene: -

CDR3nt: TGTGCCAGCAGTGAATTGACAGGGAACACCGGGGAGCTGTTTTTT
CDR3aa: CASSELTGNTGELFF
v_gene: TRBV2
j_gene: TRBJ2-2
abundance: -
d_gene: -